Presented here are 30 T cell receptor beta chains from one specimen sequenced in a study of T-cell memory formation after mild COVID-19 (dated by TCRdb to 2020 to 2023). The library came from 5' RACE. For sequencing, an Illumina NovaSeq 6000 was employed. The public reads were run again by TCRdb, first through fastp at Q25 and then through MiXCR, and only productive beta chains were kept. Records with the same CDR3 protein are collapsed into one entry carrying the most frequent genes and DNA. The sample table contains about 350,000 distinct CDR3 sequences; only one count was recorded for approximately 13% of them. The ten largest clones capture about a fifth of the sample. Sequencing was performed on PBMCs or a T cell subset sorted from them (not recorded which). The receptors shown here come from a young man who had mild COVID-19 (a few samples of this study predate the infection). The sample titles of this study are shuffled in the database, so cell type and time point are left out; the donor was told from shared clones.

The V and J genes are TRBV27 and TRBJ1-4, with a weak D call TRBD1 (5 bases). Germline lookup yields CDR1 MNHEY and CDR2 SMNVEV (reference sequence). This CDR3 region has 14 residues. V was cut by 3 bases and J by 8 bases, with 13 bases left in between. The CDR3 DNA reads TGTGCCAGCAGTTTCAGGCGGGGGAGCGAAAAACTGTTTTTT. Translation: CASSFRRGSEKLFF.

This clonotype was picked up many times. J is TRBJ2-2 and V is TRBV5-1; D is possibly TRBD2 (5 bases). CDR3 length equals 13 residues. Germline V CDR1 and CDR2: SGHRS, YFSETQ. The ends were cut back, 1 base at V and 7 bases at J, with 8 bases in the middle. The CDR3, as DNA: TGCGCCAGCAGCTTGCTAGCTCACGGGGAGCTGTTTTTT. Translated, it gives CASSLLAHGELFF. The full variable domain, rest sourced from reference TRBV5-1 and TRBJ2-2, is KAGVTQTPRYLIKTRGQQVTLSCSPISGHRSVSWYQQTPGQGLQFLFEYFSETQRNKGNFPGRFSGRQFSNSRSEMNVSTLELGDSALYLCASSLLAHGELFFGEGSRLTVL.

This clonotype has more than one count but fewer than ten. This chain joins TRBV6-5 and TRBJ2-1, with 7 bases that match TRBD1. Unmatched junction bases numbered 8, after V lost 0 bases and J lost 6 bases. The length of the CDR3 is 16 residues. The germline V gene encodes CDR1 MNHEY and CDR2 SVGAGI. CDR3 nucleotides: TGTGCCAGCAGTTACTCTCGTTACAGGGGAGCCAATGAGCAGTTCTTC. Amino acids: CASSYSRYRGANEQFF.

This clonotype has only a few counts. This chain uses TRBV5-6 with TRBJ1-5, with 7 bases aligning to TRBD1. J gave up 6 bases and V 4 bases, and 7 bases lay outside the gene matches. Germline lookup yields CDR1 SGHDT and CDR2 YYEEEE. CDR3 length equals 14 residues. The CDR3 spells CASSRKTGFQPQHF. The DNA for the CDR3 is TGTGCCAGCAGCCGCAAGACAGGGTTTCAGCCCCAGCATTTT.

This clonotype was counted a few times. The chain recombines TRBV14 with TRBJ2-2, with D perhaps matching TRBD1 (5 bases). Trimming shortened V by 5 bases and J by 2 bases, and 21 bases separated the two germline ends. CDR1 is SGHDN, CDR2 FVKESK, per germline. The CDR3 covers 18 residues. The CDR3 sequence is CASSGRDIWQGNTGELFF. In DNA, the CDR3 is TGTGCCAGCAGCGGTCGTGATATTTGGCAGGGCAACACCGGGGAGCTGTTTTTT.

The V and J genes are TRBV7-2 and TRBJ1-1; D is unclear. Per the germline V gene, CDR1 is SGHTA and CDR2 is FQGNSA. Trimming took off 6 bases at V and 1 base at J, with 9 bases between the two ends. CDR3 length: 13 residues. The CDR3 sequence is CASRDEGNTEAFF. DNA of the CDR3: TGTGCCAGCAGAGACGAGGGGAACACTGAAGCTTTCTTT.

This clonotype was seen at least ten times. J is TRBJ1-2 and V is TRBV5-4; tentative D call: TRBD1 (5 bases). Germline V gene lookup returns CDR1 SGHNT and CDR2 YYREEE (reference sequence). This CDR3 contains 12 residues. V was trimmed by 1 base and J by 6 bases, leaving 7 bases between them. CDR3 region: CASSLTGHGYTF. Written as DNA, the CDR3 is TGTGCCAGCAGCTTGACGGGACATGGCTACACCTTC.

CDR3 amino acids: CASSGVSVNYGYTF. CDR3 nucleotide sequence: TGTGCCAGCAGCGGAGTATCTGTTAACTATGGCTACACCTTC. The gene calls are TRBV6-5 and TRBJ1-2; D ambiguous. Trimming pared 6 bases from V and 1 base from J, leaving 12 bases between. CDR1 and CDR2 (germline): MNHEY, SVGAGI. The CDR3 contains 14 residues.

This clonotype turned up a few times. The chain carries TRBV6-6 and TRBJ1-6; D is unclear. CDR1 and CDR2 (germline): MNHNY, SVGAGI (reference sequence). Deletions cut 2 bases from V and 1 base from J, with 6 bases between. This CDR3 contains 15 residues. DNA for the CDR3: TGTGCCAGCAGTTACCGGGATTCCTATAATTCACCCCTCCACTTT. Encoded protein: CASSYRDSYNSPLHF.

The rearrangement links TRBV6-1 to TRBJ1-5, with D unresolved. This CDR3 region has 13 residues. The germline V gene encodes CDR1 MNHNS and CDR2 SASEGT. Trimming removed 2 bases at V and 6 bases at J, with 8 bases between. The CDR3: CASSEILSQPQHF. DNA for the CDR3: TGTGCCAGCAGTGAAATATTAAGTCAGCCCCAGCATTTT.

This clonotype has ten or more counts. V is TRBV4-3 and J is TRBJ2-1; 10 bases align to TRBD2. The CDR3 extends over 16 amino acids. Trimming cost V 0 bases and J 7 bases; bases outside gene matches: 6. Germline CDR1 reads LGHNA; CDR2 reads YSLEER. For the CDR3, the DNA is TGCGCCAGCAGCCAAGAAGGGCTAGCGGGGGATAATGAGCAGTTCTTC. Amino acid sequence: CASSQEGLAGDNEQFF.

This clonotype showed up many times. The CDR3 DNA follows: TGCGCCAGCAGCTTTCTATGGGACTATGGCTACACCTTC. Its translation is CASSFLWDYGYTF. This chain joins TRBV5-1 and TRBJ1-2; D call uncertain. This CDR3 has 13 residues. Germline V gene sequence: CDR1 SGHRS, CDR2 YFSETQ. Trimming shortened V by 2 bases and J by 3 bases, and 8 bases separated the two germline ends.

The sample holds a few counts of this clonotype. The chain recombines TRBV12-3 or TRBV12-4 with TRBJ1-1; a weak D match, TRBD1 (5 bases). The CDR3 sequence is 13 residues long. Deletions cut 10 bases from V and 4 bases from J, with 16 bases between. As DNA, the CDR3 is TGTGCCACCGCGGGGGGGTACGGCACTGAAGCTTTCTTT. Encoded protein: CATAGGYGTEAFF.

This sequence joins TRBV6-2 or TRBV6-3 and TRBJ1-1; TRBD1 is a possible D gene (5 bases). Trimming cost V 0 bases and J 4 bases, with 9 bases left between them. Germline V gene lookup returns CDR1 MNHEY and CDR2 SVGEGT. This CDR3 has 14 amino acids. The CDR3 DNA sequence: TGTGCCAGCAGTTACTCATCCGGGACCACTGAAGCTTTCTTT. This translates into CASSYSSGTTEAFF.

This sequence joins TRBV5-1 and TRBJ2-7; 7 bases align to TRBD1. V lost 3 bases to trimming and J lost 6 bases; unmatched junction nucleotides: 6. The germline gives CDR1 SGHRS, CDR2 YFSETQ. The CDR3 consists of 13 residues. DNA for the CDR3: TGCGCCAGCAGCTCCGACAGGGCGGGCGAGCAGTACTTC. As protein: CASSSDRAGEQYF.

The chain links TRBV20-1 to TRBJ2-5, with D possibly called TRBD1 or TRBD2 (6 bases each). This CDR3 region has 13 residues. V dropped 0 bases and J dropped 6 bases, with 11 bases sitting between them. Germline values: CDR1 DFQATT, CDR2 SNEGSKA (reference sequence). This chain's CDR3 is CSARDSGGKTQYF. The CDR3 DNA sequence: TGCAGTGCTAGAGATTCCGGGGGCAAGACCCAGTACTTC.

This clonotype was seen repeatedly, ten times or more. The chain couples TRBV7-2 to TRBJ2-3, with 8 bases identical to TRBD2. The CDR3 contains 12 residues. Germline CDR1 reads SGHTA; CDR2 reads FQGNSA. Losses at the gene ends were 6 bases for V and 8 bases for J; bases not matched to a gene: 4. The CDR3 sequence is CASRRTSPTQYF. The CDR3 DNA is TGTGCCAGCAGAAGGACTAGCCCTACGCAGTATTTT.

This clonotype showed up many times. DNA for the CDR3: TGCAGTGCTAGTGGTAGAACTAGTCGGTCAGGATCCTACGAGCAGTACGTC. Translating gives CSASGRTSRSGSYEQYV. This sequence joins TRBV20-1 and TRBJ2-7, with D perhaps matching TRBD2 (5 bases). CDR1 DFQATT and CDR2 SNEGSKA come from the germline V gene (reference sequence). V shed 3 bases and J shed 1 base, with 22 bases lying between them. There are 17 residues in the CDR3.

The gene calls are TRBV4-3 and TRBJ2-3, with TRBD2 matching over 7 bases. The CDR3 consists of 15 residues. V trimming: 4 bases; J trimming: 4 bases; junction bases outside the gene matches: 8. Looked up from germline, CDR1 is LGHNA and CDR2 is YSLEER. For the CDR3, the DNA is TGCGCCAGCAGCCCGGGGACTAATCCCGCAGATACGCAGTATTTT. Its protein product is CASSPGTNPADTQYF.

V gene TRBV7-9 combines with J gene TRBJ1-2, with 8 nucleotides matching TRBD1. Germline V gives CDR1 SEHNR, CDR2 FQNEAQ (reference sequence). V lost 5 bases and J lost 6; bases outside the gene matches: 8. The CDR3 runs 14 residues. The CDR3 bases are TGTGCCAGCAGCCGGGAGGACAGGGAGAATGGCTACACCTTC. Translated, it gives CASSREDRENGYTF.

In its sample, this clonotype was seen a few times. The chain links TRBV2 to TRBJ2-1; D might be TRBD2 (7 bases). Germline CDR1 reads SNHLY; CDR2 reads FYNNEI. With 6 bases removed from V and 2 bases from J, the gap between germline ends came to 14 bases. The CDR3 runs to 15 residues. The CDR3 here is CASRLRGGPYNEQFF. CDR3 DNA: TGTGCCAGCAGGTTAAGGGGGGGCCCCTACAATGAGCAGTTCTTC.

This chain links TRBV7-2 with TRBJ2-1; D ambiguous. This CDR3 contains 18 residues. Trimming left V 5 bases short and J 1 base short, with 21 bases between. The germline V gene encodes CDR1 SGHTA and CDR2 FQGNSA. The CDR3 DNA reads TGTGCCAGCAGCCACCCGATCATACGTAGACGGTCCTACAATGAGCAGTTCTTC. Its protein product is CASSHPIIRRRSYNEQFF.

The V and J genes are TRBV7-9 and TRBJ2-5, with D hard to call. The CDR3 length is 13 residues. From germline, CDR1 is SEHNR and CDR2 FQNEAQ (reference sequence). The germline V and J ends were trimmed by 2 bases and 6 bases, with 10 bases remaining between them. In nucleotides, the CDR3 is TGTGCCAGCAGCTTATTGTCTCAGAAGACCCAGTACTTC. This gives the protein CASSLLSQKTQYF. Full variable domain (remainder filled in from reference TRBV7-9 and TRBJ2-5): DTGVSQNPRHKITKRGQNVTFRCDPISEHNRLYWYRQTLGQGPEFLTYFQNEAQLEKSRLLSDRFSAERPKGSFSTLEIQRTEQGDSAMYLCASSLLSQKTQYFGPGTRLLVL.

This clonotype appeared many times. This sequence joins TRBV5-1 and TRBJ2-1; the match to TRBD2 covers 8 bases. The V segment lost 3 bases and the J segment 7 bases; nucleotides outside the gene matches: 9. The CDR3 extends over 15 amino acids. Germline V lookup: CDR1 SGHRS, CDR2 YFSETQ. Written as DNA, the CDR3 is TGCGCCAGCAGCTACGAGCGGGGGCCCAATAATGAGCAGTTCTTC. It yields the protein CASSYERGPNNEQFF.

This clonotype has more than one count but fewer than ten. The rearrangement links TRBV27 to TRBJ1-2; D remains unclear. CDR1 is MNHEY, CDR2 SMNVEV, per germline (reference sequence). The CDR3 sequence is 13 residues long. V was trimmed by 4 bases and J by 8 bases, leaving 14 bases between them. The CDR3 is CASSYVRGWGYTF. CDR3 DNA: TGTGCCAGCAGTTATGTGCGGGGTTGGGGCTACACCTTC.

In its sample, this clonotype was seen a few times. This sequence joins TRBV20-1 and TRBJ2-5, with 9 bases aligning to TRBD2. Germline trimming cut 6 bases from V and 3 bases from J; bases unmatched to any gene: 14. CDR1 is DFQATT and CDR2 is SNEGSKA in the germline V gene (reference sequence). CDR3 length: 16 amino acids. As DNA, the CDR3 is TGCAGTGCCGCCGACTTACCCAGCGGGGGGAAAGAGACCCAGTACTTC. It translates to CSAADLPSGGKETQYF.

The CDR3 DNA reads as TGTGCCAGCAGGCCCCGTATGGGGGGGAATTATGGCTACACCTTC. This gives the protein CASRPRMGGNYGYTF. The rearrangement links TRBV7-2 to TRBJ1-2; D perhaps matches TRBD1 (5 bases). The CDR3 extends over 15 amino acids. Germline lookup yields CDR1 SGHTA and CDR2 FQGNSA. The V gene lost 6 bases and the J gene lost 5 bases, with 19 bases spanning the gap.

The CDR3, as DNA: TGTGCCAGCAGTTACTCGAGCGGACTAGCCAAAAACATTCAGTACTTC. Its protein is CASSYSSGLAKNIQYF. The chain has TRBV6-5 and TRBJ2-4; TRBD2 might be the D (5 bases). CDR3 length equals 16 residues. The V gene's germline CDR1 is MNHEY and CDR2 SVGAGI. The V and J ends lost 0 bases and 0 bases respectively, with 9 bases between them.

This clonotype has at least ten counts. V is TRBV5-1 and J is TRBJ2-1, with D possibly being TRBD2 (6 bases). In germline, CDR1 is SGHRS, CDR2 YFSETQ. The CDR3 has 13 residues. The germline V and J ends were trimmed by 5 bases and 6 bases, with 12 bases remaining between them. The chain's CDR3 is CASSFGTFNEQFF. The CDR3 region has the DNA TGCGCCAGCAGTTTCGGGACTTTCAATGAGCAGTTCTTC.

This clonotype was seen only a few times. This rearrangement joins TRBV6-5 to TRBJ2-5, with 9 bases aligning to TRBD2. Germline CDR1 is MNHEY and CDR2 is SVGAGI. CDR3 size: 16 residues. After removal of 5 bases from V and 2 bases from J, the junction contained 9 bases not matched to a gene. The DNA of the CDR3 is TGTGCCAGCAGTGTAGCATGGAGCGGGGGGCAAGAGACCCAGTACTTC. This gives the protein CASSVAWSGGQETQYF.